This T cell receptor (beta chain) was observed in a study of molecular identifiers for immune sequencing clone quantification. Sorted cells numbering 20,000 to 1,000,000, with 10%, 30% or 50% RNA, yielded the naive CD8 libraries. Isolation of naive CD8 T cells was achieved by sorting on a CD8+CD4-CCR7+CD45RA+ phenotype. Listed TCR primers and previously described methods were used for bulk TCR libraries. TCRdb used MiXCR to reprocess the PCR reads, holding one entry per CDR3 protein. This table has over 600,000 distinct CDR3 sequences, about 20% appearing once. Germline V gene lookup returns CDR1 MNHEY and CDR2 SMNVEV (reference sequence). The CDR3 spans 13 residues. Trimming took 4 bases from V and 7 from J, leaving 10 bases between them. This clonotype came up a few times.

The sample consisted of naive CD8+ T cells from blood, with Jurkat cell RNA spiked in. Subset here: FACS-sorted CD8+CD4-CCR7+CD45RA+ naive T cells. The TCR originated in a human donor in good health. Some libraries in this study had Jurkat cell RNA spiked in. The rearrangement joins TRBV27 to TRBJ1-4, with D uncertain. The CDR3 DNA reads TGTGCCAGCAGTTCCCTGACAAGTGAAAAACTGTTTTTT. It is translated as CASSSLTSEKLFF.